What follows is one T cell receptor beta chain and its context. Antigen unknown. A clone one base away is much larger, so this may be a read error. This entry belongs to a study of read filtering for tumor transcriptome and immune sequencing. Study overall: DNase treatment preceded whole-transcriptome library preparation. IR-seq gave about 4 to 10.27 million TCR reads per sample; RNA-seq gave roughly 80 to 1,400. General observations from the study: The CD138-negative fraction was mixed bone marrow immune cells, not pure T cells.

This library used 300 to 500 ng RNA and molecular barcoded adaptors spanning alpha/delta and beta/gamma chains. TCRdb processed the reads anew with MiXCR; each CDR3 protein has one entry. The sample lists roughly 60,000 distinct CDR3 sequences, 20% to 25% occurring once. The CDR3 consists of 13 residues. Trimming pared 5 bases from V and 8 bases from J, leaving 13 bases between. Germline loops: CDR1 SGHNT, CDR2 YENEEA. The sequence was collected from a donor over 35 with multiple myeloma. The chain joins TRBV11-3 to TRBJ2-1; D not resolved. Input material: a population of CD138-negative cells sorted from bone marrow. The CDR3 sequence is CASSRSRADEQFF. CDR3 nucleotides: TGTGCCAGCAGCCGAAGTAGAGCAGATGAGCAGTTCTTC.